What follows describes a single T cell receptor beta chain. The CDR3 has 14 amino acids. V was pared by 6 bases and J by 4 bases, with 5 bases of the junction left unmatched. Per germline, CDR1 MNHEY and CDR2 SVGAGI. This specimen comes from a study of T cells after yellow fever vaccination. MiXCR, run by TCRdb on the 5' RACE reads, gives a single entry per CDR3 protein. The repertoire holds approximately 250,000 distinct CDR3 sequences, approximately 6.3% seen once, with approximately 1.1% in the top ten. The chain uses TRBV6-5 and TRBJ1-5, with 8 bases that match TRBD1. The origin of this receptor is a young man who received the YFV17D yellow fever vaccine. Sequenced here: CD4+ T cells sorted from PBMCs, sampled on the day of the yellow fever booster vaccination. The CDR3 DNA sequence: TGTGCCAGCAGCGGACAGGGTTTGAATCAGCCCCAGCATTTT. Translating gives CASSGQGLNQPQHF.